The clone carrying this T cell receptor beta chain was recorded a few times. The V gene lost 7 bases and the J gene lost 6 bases, with 15 bases spanning the gap. The CDR3 covers 14 residues. Germline CDR1 LNHDA, CDR2 SQIVND (reference sequence). The source of the sample is a study of shared T cell receptors in the human thymus. The protocol was immunoSEQ multiplex PCR, while the TCRdb copy is restricted to in-frame clones and leaves out a portion. The repertoire holds some 700,000 clones, with roughly 88% as singletons. The sample was also linked to a second study, of human thymus T cells. From that second work: Donation came from healthy Finnish infants having corrective surgery for congenital heart defects. In corrective heart surgery, resections were taken, and these provided the thymus tissue. Within thymic and blood repertoires, V and J gene usage appeared to be biased. There were highly overlapping thymic repertoires among unrelated individuals, as related research reported.

The source material was thymocytes. The source of this sequence is a girl under three years old with a congenital heart defect. This chain connects TRBV19 to TRBJ2-2; possibly TRBD1 for D (5 bases). The CDR3 loop reads CASKRDSNPGELFF. In nucleotides, the CDR3 is TGTGCCAGTAAGAGAGACAGTAACCCCGGGGAGCTGTTTTTT.